Shown below are 10 T cell receptor beta chains from a single sample sequenced in a study of patients and donors after allogeneic stem cell transplantation. One entry per CDR3 protein results from TCRdb running MiXCR on the RT-PCR reads. The sample holds 410,000 or so distinct CDR3 sequences, under 20% seen once. Material for sequencing was blood, either unsorted or a sorted T cell fraction (not recorded which). The receptors shown here come from a human donor who was either an allogeneic HSCT recipient or a stem cell or donor lymphocyte infusion donor (not recorded which). It is not recorded whose cells these are; they may come from a transplant donor.

With regard to this clonotype: A junction boundary mismatches the germline segment, possibly from a read error. The chain couples TRBV5-1 to TRBJ1-1, with D uncertain. The germline CDR1 and CDR2 sequences are SGHRS and YFSETQ. This CDR3 is built from 12 residues. For the CDR3, the DNA is TGCGCCAGCAGCTCGAACAACATTGAAGCTTTCTTT. It translates to CASSSNNIEAFF.

In this sample, this clonotype turned up a few times. The J gene is TRBJ2-1, the V gene TRBV20-1; 10 positions agree with TRBD2. V trimming: 5 bases; J trimming: 3 bases; junction bases outside the gene matches: 10. The CDR3 totals 16 residues. Germline V CDR1 and CDR2: DFQATT, SNEGSKA (reference sequence). The CDR3 loop is CSALKDSGRLYNEQFF. In DNA form, the CDR3 reads TGCAGTGCTCTCAAAGATAGCGGGAGGCTCTACAATGAGCAGTTCTTC.

V and J are TRBV20-1 and TRBJ2-1; D is uncertain. The ends were cut back, 0 bases at V and 2 bases at J, with 11 bases in the middle. The CDR3 totals 15 residues. Germline loops: CDR1 DFQATT, CDR2 SNEGSKA (reference sequence). CDR3 in amino acids: CSARDTLLPYNEQFF. The DNA for the CDR3 is TGCAGTGCTAGAGATACATTACTGCCCTACAATGAGCAGTTCTTC.

This clonotype was seen repeatedly, ten times or more. This chain connects TRBV7-3 to TRBJ1-1; 7 bases align to TRBD1. This CDR3 spans 15 amino acids. Germline-derived CDR1 and CDR2 are SGHTA and FQGTGA. V shed 5 bases, J shed 3 bases, and the junction held 9 bases outside the gene matches. The CDR3 sequence is CASSPMPGGHTEAFF. As DNA, the CDR3 is TGTGCCAGCAGCCCCATGCCAGGGGGTCACACTGAAGCTTTCTTT.

This clonotype has a handful of counts. This chain uses TRBV7-9 with TRBJ1-2; TRBD1 agrees at 7 bases. V was pared by 5 bases and J by 4 bases, with 4 bases of the junction left unmatched. Germline assignment: CDR1 SEHNR and CDR2 FQNEAQ (reference sequence). The CDR3 covers 13 residues. CDR3 loop: CASSPDRPYGYTF. The CDR3 nucleotides read TGTGCCAGCAGCCCGGACAGGCCCTATGGCTACACCTTC.

The chain combines TRBV21-1 with TRBJ2-5; the table gives TRBD2 as D, unverified against the DNA. TRBV21-1 is recorded as a pseudogene. The CDR3 spans 17 residues. CDR3 coding DNA: TGTGCCAGCAGCAAGCCCCGCGGCGGCAGGGCTCAAGAGACCCAGTACTTC. Its translation is CASSKPRGGRAQETQYF.

This clonotype occurred a few times. CDR3 nucleotide sequence: TGCGCCAGCAGCCAGGGAGGGAGCGGCCCAGCCTACGAGCAGTACTTC. It yields the protein CASSQGGSGPAYEQYF. The rearrangement joins TRBV4-1 to TRBJ2-7, with TRBD2 matching 7 bases. The CDR3 loop spans 16 amino acids. With 3 bases clipped from V and 2 bases from J, the junction kept 10 bases outside the gene matches. The germline CDR1 and CDR2 sequences are MGHRA and YSYEKL.

The J gene is TRBJ1-6, the V gene TRBV6-5; D gene ambiguous. The CDR3 loop spans 15 amino acids. The germline V gene encodes CDR1 MNHEY and CDR2 SVGAGI. Trimming took 2 bases from V and 5 from J, leaving 10 bases between them. CDR3 nucleotides: TGTGCCAGCAGTTACGGACTCCCAAATAATTCACCCCTCCACTTT. As protein: CASSYGLPNNSPLHF.

This clonotype occurred a few times. J is TRBJ2-7 and V is TRBV5-1, with 11 bases identical to TRBD1. The germline gives CDR1 SGHRS, CDR2 YFSETQ. J gave up 0 bases and V 6 bases, and 5 bases lay outside the gene matches. This CDR3 has 15 residues. Here the CDR3 reads CASTAGTGGSYEQYF. The CDR3 nucleotides read TGCGCCAGCACCGCCGGGACAGGGGGCTCCTACGAGCAGTACTTC.

The rearrangement links TRBV29-1 to TRBJ2-7; D may be TRBD1 or TRBD2 (6 bases each). CDR1 and CDR2 from the germline V gene are SQVTM and ANQGSEA. CDR3 length: 13 amino acids. V lost 6 bases to trimming and J lost 2 bases, with 14 bases between them. The CDR3 DNA follows: TGCAGCGTGGGGGGCCGGACCACCTACGAGCAGTACTTC. This translates into CSVGGRTTYEQYF.